A selection of T cell receptor beta chains follows, all from one sample in a study of a mutant IDH1 vaccine in newly diagnosed glioma. TCRdb's copy holds only in-frame clones and misses some; the assay was immunoSEQ multiplex PCR. The sample shows some 38,000 clones, 75% to 85% of them seen only once. The specimen was PBMCs, collected from a glioma patient treated with radiotherapy, temozolomide or both. Every receptor here comes from a man aged 40-49 years with glioma. Some clones in this sample may be carry-over from other donors' samples. Each CDR3 is given with its conserved first and last residue. D genes are given only for firm matches. Expanded clones are given a class, and other clones once, few, many or no size at all.

j_call	d_call	v_call	clone_size	cdr3_aa	cdr3_nt
TRBJ1-1	NA	TRBV19	NA	CASSMAANTEAFF	TGTGCCAGTAGTATGGCAGCGAACACTGAAGCTTTCTTT
TRBJ2-2	TRBD1	TRBV6-4	once	CASRKGADTGELFF	TGTGCCAGCAGGAAGGGGGCAGATACCGGGGAGCTGTTTTTT
TRBJ2-5	TRBD1	TRBV2	NA	CASKRQGRSLQETQYF	TGTGCCAGCAAAAGACAGGGAAGGTCATTGCAGGAGACCCAGTACTTC
TRBJ1-5	NA	TRBV6-6	NA	CASRGTQANQPQHF	TGTGCCTCCAGAGGGACGCAAGCCAATCAGCCCCAGCATTTT
TRBJ1-2	NA	TRBV10-3	NA	CAIRTSVAGSNYGYTF	TGTGCCATCAGAACTTCGGTCGCGGGGTCTAACTATGGCTACACCTTC
TRBJ1-5	NA	TRBV4-3	NA	CASSQDRVGVGNQPQHF	TGCGCCAGCAGCCAAGATCGGGTAGGGGTTGGCAATCAGCCCCAGCATTTT
TRBJ1-5	TRBD1	TRBV5-6	NA	CASRKTGGGQPQHF	TGTGCCAGCAGAAAGACAGGGGGCGGTCAGCCCCAGCATTTT
TRBJ1-1	NA	TRBV4-3	few	CASSQVGYMNTEAFF	TGCGCCAGCAGCCAAGTCGGTTACATGAACACTGAAGCTTTCTTT
TRBJ2-7	NA	TRBV6-5	few	CASSSLEEQYF	TGTGCCAGCAGTTCCCTTGAAGAGCAGTACTTC
TRBJ2-7	NA	TRBV11-2	few	CASSLVLAPYEQYF	TGTGCCAGCAGCTTAGTTCTGGCCCCCTACGAGCAGTACTTC
TRBJ2-2	TRBD1	TRBV19	once	CATRGRTGELFF	TGTGCCACCAGGGGGCGAACCGGGGAGCTGTTTTTT
TRBJ2-7	TRBD2	TRBV5-1	NA	CASRPAGGANEQYF	TGCGCCAGCAGACCCGCGGGAGGGGCGAACGAGCAGTACTTC
TRBJ2-7	NA	TRBV6-5	NA	CASSYQGPTYEQYF	TGTGCCAGCAGTTACCAGGGACCCACCTACGAGCAGTACTTC
TRBJ1-2	NA	TRBV5-1	few	CASKGTLGYGYTF	TGCGCCAGCAAGGGGACCCTGGGCTATGGCTACACCTTC
TRBJ1-1	NA	TRBV9	once	CASSPPGTEAFF	TGTGCCAGCAGCCCCCCGGGGACTGAAGCTTTCTTT
TRBJ1-2	NA	TRBV2	once	CASSSTRNPPLYGYTF	TGTGCCAGCAGTTCGACACGTAACCCCCCGCTATATGGCTACACCTTC
TRBJ1-2	NA	TRBV30	NA	CAWSWAGASSRGYTF	TGTGCCTGGAGTTGGGCAGGGGCGTCTTCTAGGGGCTACACCTTC
TRBJ2-1	TRBD2	TRBV7-2	NA	CASSGRTSVYNEQFF	TGTGCCAGCAGCGGTCGGACTAGCGTGTACAATGAGCAGTTCTTC
TRBJ2-7	NA	TRBV21-1	NA	CASSKVPHRGYEQYF	TGTGCCAGCAGCAAAGTGCCGCACAGGGGCTACGAGCAGTACTTC
TRBJ1-1	TRBD1	TRBV5-4	NA	CASSWGQMNTEAFF	TGTGCCAGCAGCTGGGGACAGATGAACACTGAAGCTTTCTTT
TRBJ2-3	TRBD2	TRBV30	NA	CAWSAGVAGPTDTQYF	TGTGCCTGGAGTGCCGGGGTAGCGGGGCCCACAGATACGCAGTATTTT
TRBJ2-7	NA	TRBV4-3	NA	CASSQDHNSYEQYF	TGCGCCAGCAGCCAAGATCACAACTCCTACGAGCAGTACTTC
TRBJ1-2	TRBD1	TRBV7-8	NA	CASSLAVTGGILYGYTF	TGTGCCAGCAGCTTAGCCGTCACAGGGGGCATTCTCTATGGCTACACCTTC
TRBJ1-5	NA	TRBV6-1	NA	CASSEGPARNQPQHF	TGTGCCAGCAGTGAAGGCCCCGCCCGGAATCAGCCCCAGCATTTT
TRBJ2-3	NA	TRBV18	NA	CASSSMNTDTQYF	TGTGCCAGCTCATCAATGAACACAGATACGCAGTATTTT
TRBJ1-2	NA	TRBV29-1	NA	CSVSGTLYYGYTF	TGCAGCGTATCGGGGACCCTTTACTATGGCTACACCTTC
TRBJ2-7	NA	TRBV5-1	NA	CASSFQQTSYEQYF	TGCGCCAGCAGCTTTCAGCAAACCTCCTACGAGCAGTACTTC
TRBJ2-1	TRBD1	TRBV6-5	NA	CASSPTGGGEQFF	TGTGCCAGCAGTCCAACAGGGGGCGGTGAGCAGTTCTTC
TRBJ1-2	TRBD1	TRBV30	once	CAWRATGTGNYGYTF	TGTGCCTGGAGGGCCACCGGGACAGGGAACTATGGCTACACCTTC
TRBJ1-1	NA	TRBV14	NA	CASSQVMVANTEAFF	TGTGCCAGCAGCCAGGTGATGGTGGCTAACACTGAAGCTTTCTTT
TRBJ2-4	NA	TRBV14	NA	CASSQGTLRGGPKNIQYF	TGTGCCAGCAGTCAAGGAACTCTAAGGGGGGGACCGAAAAACATTCAGTACTTC
TRBJ1-3	NA	TRBV5-6	NA	CASSPWGPTGGNTIYF	TGTGCCAGCAGCCCGTGGGGACCGACGGGTGGAAACACCATATATTTT
TRBJ1-1	NA	TRBV30	NA	CAWSGKVFTEAFF	TGTGCCTGGAGTGGTAAGGTTTTCACTGAAGCTTTCTTT
TRBJ2-3	NA	TRBV6-5	NA	CASSFPATDTQYF	TGTGCCAGCAGCTTCCCCGCCACAGATACGCAGTATTTT
TRBJ1-4	TRBD1	TRBV4-3	medium-sized	CASSQDGTGSEKLFF	TGCGCCAGCAGCCAAGATGGGACAGGGAGTGAAAAACTGTTTTTT
TRBJ2-2	NA	TRBV6-5	NA	CASRAPGLRELFF	TGTGCCAGCAGGGCCCCCGGCCTCCGGGAGCTGTTTTTT
TRBJ2-2	TRBD1	TRBV7-6	NA	CASSLQDREVYTGELFF	TGTGCCAGCAGCTTACAGGACAGGGAGGTATACACCGGGGAGCTGTTTTTT
TRBJ1-1	NA	TRBV19	NA	CASSIVKWGLNEAFF	TGTGCCAGTAGTATAGTTAAATGGGGACTCAATGAAGCTTTCTTT
TRBJ2-1	NA	TRBV30	NA	CAWSSLNEQFF	TGTGCCTGGAGTTCGCTGAATGAGCAGTTCTTC
TRBJ1-5	NA	TRBV6-1	once	CASSELGGSPNQPQHF	TGTGCCAGCAGTGAACTTGGAGGGAGTCCCAATCAGCCCCAGCATTTT
TRBJ2-3	TRBD2	TRBV4-3	few	CASSQRSGGSYTDTQYF	TGCGCCAGCAGCCAACGTAGCGGGGGATCGTACACAGATACGCAGTATTTT
TRBJ1-2	NA	TRBV6-5	NA	CAAGYREGYTF	TGTGCCGCAGGGTACAGGGAGGGCTACACCTTC
TRBJ2-5	TRBD1	TRBV2	NA	CASSVWDSKETQYF	TGTGCCAGCAGTGTGTGGGACAGTAAAGAGACCCAGTACTTC
TRBJ2-7	NA	TRBV20-1	once	CSASLQGKQYF	TGCAGTGCTAGTCTCCAGGGCAAGCAGTACTTC
TRBJ1-1	NA	TRBV6-6	NA	CASSYSPDPTEAFF	TGTGCCAGCAGTTACTCACCCGACCCCACTGAAGCTTTCTTT
TRBJ2-7	NA	TRBV5-4	NA	CASSFGVDISYEQYF	TGTGCCAGCAGCTTCGGTGTGGACATCTCCTACGAGCAGTACTTC
TRBJ2-7	TRBD1	TRBV2	NA	CASIQGQIYEQYF	TGTGCCAGCATACAGGGACAGATCTACGAGCAGTACTTC
TRBJ2-5	NA	TRBV6-5	NA	CASRPRDLGHPTQYF	TGTGCCAGCAGACCCCGGGACTTGGGACACCCGACCCAGTACTTC
TRBJ2-5	TRBD2	TRBV7-2	NA	CASDRLAGEGTQYF	TGTGCCAGCGATCGGTTAGCGGGGGAGGGGACCCAGTACTTC
TRBJ1-4	NA	TRBV29-1	NA	CSDDLIPSTSEKLFF	TGCAGCGATGACCTTATTCCCAGCACCTCCGAAAAACTGTTTTTT
TRBJ1-1	NA	TRBV9	NA	CASSRARMNTEAFF	TGTGCCAGCAGCAGGGCCCGAATGAACACTGAAGCTTTCTTT
TRBJ1-1	NA	TRBV19	few	CASRLTGNTEAFF	TGTGCCAGTAGACTGACGGGGAACACTGAAGCTTTCTTT
TRBJ2-2	NA	TRBV19	NA	CASRTRNTGELFF	TGTGCCAGCCGTACACGGAACACCGGGGAGCTGTTTTTT